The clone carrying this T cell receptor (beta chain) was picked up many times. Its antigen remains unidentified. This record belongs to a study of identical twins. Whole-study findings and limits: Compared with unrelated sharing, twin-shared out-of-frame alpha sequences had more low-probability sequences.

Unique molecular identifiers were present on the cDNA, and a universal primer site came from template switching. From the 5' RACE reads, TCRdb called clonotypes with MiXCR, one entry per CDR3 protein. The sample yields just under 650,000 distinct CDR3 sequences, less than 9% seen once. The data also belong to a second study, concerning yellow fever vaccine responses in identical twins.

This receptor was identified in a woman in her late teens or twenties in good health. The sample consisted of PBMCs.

The CDR3 loop is CASSSEQGGASPLHF. DNA for the CDR3: TGTGCCAGCAGCTCCGAACAGGGGGGAGCTTCACCCCTCCACTTT. The rearrangement uses TRBV13 and TRBJ1-6; 8 positions agree with TRBD1. Germline CDR1 is PRHDT and CDR2 is FYEKMQ (reference sequence). The V segment lost 4 bases and the J segment 9 bases; nucleotides outside the gene matches: 8. This CDR3 is 15 amino acids long.